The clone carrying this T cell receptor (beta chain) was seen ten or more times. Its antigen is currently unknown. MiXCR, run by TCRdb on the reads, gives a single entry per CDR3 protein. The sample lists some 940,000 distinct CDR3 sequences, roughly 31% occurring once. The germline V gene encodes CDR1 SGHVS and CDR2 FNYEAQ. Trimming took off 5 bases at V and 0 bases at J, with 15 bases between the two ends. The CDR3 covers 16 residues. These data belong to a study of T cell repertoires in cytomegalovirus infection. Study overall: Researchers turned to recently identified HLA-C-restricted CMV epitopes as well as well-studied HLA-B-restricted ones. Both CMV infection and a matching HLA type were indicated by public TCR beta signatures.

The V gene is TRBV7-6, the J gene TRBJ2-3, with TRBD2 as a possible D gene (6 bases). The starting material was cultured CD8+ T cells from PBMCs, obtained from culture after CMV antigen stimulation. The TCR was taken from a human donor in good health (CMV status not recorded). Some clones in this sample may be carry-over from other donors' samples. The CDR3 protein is CASSPGVGTSTDTQYF. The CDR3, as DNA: TGTGCCAGCAGCCCGGGGGTGGGCACGAGCACAGATACGCAGTATTTT.